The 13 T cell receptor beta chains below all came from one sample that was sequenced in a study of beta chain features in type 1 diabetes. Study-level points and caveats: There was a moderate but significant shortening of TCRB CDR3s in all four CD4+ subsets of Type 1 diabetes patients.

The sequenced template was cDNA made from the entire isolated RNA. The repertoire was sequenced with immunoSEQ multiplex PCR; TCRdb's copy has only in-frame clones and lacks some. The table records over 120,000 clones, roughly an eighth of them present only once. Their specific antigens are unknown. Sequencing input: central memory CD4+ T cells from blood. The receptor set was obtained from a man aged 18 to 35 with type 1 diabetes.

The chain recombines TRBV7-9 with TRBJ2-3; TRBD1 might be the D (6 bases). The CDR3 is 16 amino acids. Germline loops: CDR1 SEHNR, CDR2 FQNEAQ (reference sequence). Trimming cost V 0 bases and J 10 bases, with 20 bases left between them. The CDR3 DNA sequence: TGTGCCAGCAGCTTAGCGCTGGGTCCAAAGGGGGTTCCGCAGTATTTT. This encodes CASSLALGPKGVPQYF.

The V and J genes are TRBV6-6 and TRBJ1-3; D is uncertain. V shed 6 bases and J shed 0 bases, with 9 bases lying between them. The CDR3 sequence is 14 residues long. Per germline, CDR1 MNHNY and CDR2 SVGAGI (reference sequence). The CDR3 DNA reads TGTGCCAGCAGCCCCCCCGGCTCTGGAAACACCATATATTTT. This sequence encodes CASSPPGSGNTIYF.

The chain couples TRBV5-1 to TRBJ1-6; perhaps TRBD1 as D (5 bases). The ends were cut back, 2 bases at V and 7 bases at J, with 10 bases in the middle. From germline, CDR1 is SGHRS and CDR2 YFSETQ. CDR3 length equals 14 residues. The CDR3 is CASSFDSSNSPLHF. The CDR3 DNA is TGCGCCAGCAGCTTCGACAGCAGCAATTCACCCCTCCACTTT.

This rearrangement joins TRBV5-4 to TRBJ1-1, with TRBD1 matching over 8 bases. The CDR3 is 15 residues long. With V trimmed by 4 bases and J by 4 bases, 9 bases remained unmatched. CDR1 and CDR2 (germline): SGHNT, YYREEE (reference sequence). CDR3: CASSLSDRGLTEAFF. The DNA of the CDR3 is TGTGCCAGCAGCCTCAGCGACAGGGGACTCACTGAAGCTTTCTTT.

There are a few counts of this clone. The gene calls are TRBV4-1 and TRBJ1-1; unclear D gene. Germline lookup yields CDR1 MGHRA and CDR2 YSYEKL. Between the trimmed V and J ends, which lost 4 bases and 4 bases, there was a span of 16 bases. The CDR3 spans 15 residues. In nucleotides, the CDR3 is TGCGCCAGCAGCCCGGTTGGTTGGTCCGGCACTGAAGCTTTCTTT. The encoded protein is CASSPVGWSGTEAFF.

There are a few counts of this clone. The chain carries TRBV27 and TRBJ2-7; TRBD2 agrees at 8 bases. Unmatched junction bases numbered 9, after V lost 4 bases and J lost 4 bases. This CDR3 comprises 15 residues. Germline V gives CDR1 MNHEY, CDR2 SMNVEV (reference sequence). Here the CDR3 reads CASSSYSGVYYEQYF. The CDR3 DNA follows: TGTGCCAGCAGTTCATATAGCGGGGTTTATTACGAGCAGTACTTC.

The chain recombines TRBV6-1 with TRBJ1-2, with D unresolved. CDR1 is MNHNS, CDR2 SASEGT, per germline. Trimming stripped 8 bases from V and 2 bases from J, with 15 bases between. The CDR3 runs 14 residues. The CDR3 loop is CASGIPRENYGYTF. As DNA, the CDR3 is TGTGCCAGCGGGATCCCCCGGGAGAACTATGGCTACACCTTC.

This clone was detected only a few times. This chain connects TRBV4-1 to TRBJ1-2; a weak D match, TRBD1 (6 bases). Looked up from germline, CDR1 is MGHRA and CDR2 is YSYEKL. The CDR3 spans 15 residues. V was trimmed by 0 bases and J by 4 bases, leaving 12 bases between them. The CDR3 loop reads CASSQETTGFYGYTF. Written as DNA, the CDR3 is TGCGCCAGCAGCCAAGAAACTACAGGGTTCTATGGCTACACCTTC.

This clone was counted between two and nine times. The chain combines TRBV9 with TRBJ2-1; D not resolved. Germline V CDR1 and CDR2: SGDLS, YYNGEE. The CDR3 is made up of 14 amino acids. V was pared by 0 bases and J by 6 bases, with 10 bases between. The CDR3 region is CASSVGNAINEQFF. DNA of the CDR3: TGTGCCAGCAGCGTAGGGAACGCGATCAATGAGCAGTTCTTC.

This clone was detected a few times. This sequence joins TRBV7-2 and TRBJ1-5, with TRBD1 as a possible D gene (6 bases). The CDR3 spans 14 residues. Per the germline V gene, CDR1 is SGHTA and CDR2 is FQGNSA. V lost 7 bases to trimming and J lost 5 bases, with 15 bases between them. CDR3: CASTQGRGDQPQHF. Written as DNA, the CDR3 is TGTGCCAGCACCCAGGGCAGGGGAGATCAGCCCCAGCATTTT.

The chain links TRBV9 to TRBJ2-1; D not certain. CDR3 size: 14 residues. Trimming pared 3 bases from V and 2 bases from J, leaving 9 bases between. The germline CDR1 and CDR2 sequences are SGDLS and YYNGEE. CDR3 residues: CASSAQATYNEQFF. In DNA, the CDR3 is TGTGCCAGCAGCGCCCAGGCTACCTACAATGAGCAGTTCTTC. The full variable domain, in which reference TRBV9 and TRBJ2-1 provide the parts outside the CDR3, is DSGVTQTPKHLITATGQRVTLRCSPRSGDLSVYWYQQSLDQGLQFLIQYYNGEERAKGNILERFSAQQFPDLHSELNLSSLELGDSALYFCASSAQATYNEQFFGPGTRLTVL.

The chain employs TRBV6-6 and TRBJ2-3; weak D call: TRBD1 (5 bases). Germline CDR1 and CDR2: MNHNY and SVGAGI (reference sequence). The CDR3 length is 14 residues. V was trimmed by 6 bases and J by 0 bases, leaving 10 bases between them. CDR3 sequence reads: CASRVTASTDTQYF. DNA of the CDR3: TGTGCCAGCAGGGTGACAGCCAGCACAGATACGCAGTATTTT.

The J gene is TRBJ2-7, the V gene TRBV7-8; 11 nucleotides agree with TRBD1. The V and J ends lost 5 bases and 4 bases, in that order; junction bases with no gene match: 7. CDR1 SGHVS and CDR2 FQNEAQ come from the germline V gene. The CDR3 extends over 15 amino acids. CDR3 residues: CASSPGQGAGYEQYF. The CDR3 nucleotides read TGTGCCAGCAGCCCCGGACAGGGGGCCGGGTACGAGCAGTACTTC.